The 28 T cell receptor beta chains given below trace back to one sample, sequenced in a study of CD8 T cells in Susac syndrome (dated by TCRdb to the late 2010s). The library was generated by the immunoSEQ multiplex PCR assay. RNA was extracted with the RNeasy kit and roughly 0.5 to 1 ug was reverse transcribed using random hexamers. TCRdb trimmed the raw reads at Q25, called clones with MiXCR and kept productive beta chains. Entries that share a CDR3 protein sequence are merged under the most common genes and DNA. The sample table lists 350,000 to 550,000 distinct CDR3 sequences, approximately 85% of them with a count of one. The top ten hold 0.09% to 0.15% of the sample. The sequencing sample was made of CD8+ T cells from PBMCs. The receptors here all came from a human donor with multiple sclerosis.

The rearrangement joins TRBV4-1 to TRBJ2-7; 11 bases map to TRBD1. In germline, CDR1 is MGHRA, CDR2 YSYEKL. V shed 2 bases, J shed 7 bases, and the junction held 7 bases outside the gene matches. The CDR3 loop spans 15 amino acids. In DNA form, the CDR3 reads TGCGCCAGCAGCCAACTAGGACAGGGGGCGGGGGAGCAGTACTTC. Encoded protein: CASSQLGQGAGEQYF.

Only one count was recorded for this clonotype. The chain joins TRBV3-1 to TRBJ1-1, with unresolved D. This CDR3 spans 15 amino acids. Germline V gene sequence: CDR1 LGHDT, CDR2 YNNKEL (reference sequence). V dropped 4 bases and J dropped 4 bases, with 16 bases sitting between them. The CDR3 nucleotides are TGTGCCAGCAGCCCAGACGCCGAGGTCGCCACTGAAGCTTTCTTT. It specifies CASSPDAEVATEAFF.

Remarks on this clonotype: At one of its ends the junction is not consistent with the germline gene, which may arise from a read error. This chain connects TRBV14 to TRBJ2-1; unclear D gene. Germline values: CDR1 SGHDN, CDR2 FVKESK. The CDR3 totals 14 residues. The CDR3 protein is CASSQEWPVDEQFF. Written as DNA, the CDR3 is TGTGCCAGTAGCCAAGAATGGCCAGTCGATGAGCAGTTCTTC.

DNA for the CDR3: TGTGCCTGGACAGAGGTTAACTATGGCTACACCTTC. It codes for CAWTEVNYGYTF. This chain links TRBV30 with TRBJ1-2; no reliable D call. This CDR3 is 12 amino acids long. Germline V gene data show CDR1 as GTSNPN and CDR2 as SVGIG (reference sequence). Trimming shortened V by 4 bases and J by 1 base, and 7 bases separated the two germline ends.

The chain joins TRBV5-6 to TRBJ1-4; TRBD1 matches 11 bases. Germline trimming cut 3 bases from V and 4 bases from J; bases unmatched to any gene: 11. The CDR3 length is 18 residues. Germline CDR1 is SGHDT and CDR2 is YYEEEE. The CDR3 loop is CASSSDRGRPGLNEKLFF. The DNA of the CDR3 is TGTGCCAGCAGCTCGGACAGGGGGCGGCCAGGACTTAATGAAAAACTGTTTTTT.

The CDR3 spells CATSDSDTDTQYF. In DNA form, the CDR3 reads TGTGCCACCAGTGATTCCGACACAGATACGCAGTATTTT. The chain combines TRBV24-1 with TRBJ2-3; D ambiguous. V lost 2 bases and J lost 2, with 4 bases in between. This CDR3 region has 13 residues. Germline V lookup: CDR1 KGHDR, CDR2 SFDVKD.

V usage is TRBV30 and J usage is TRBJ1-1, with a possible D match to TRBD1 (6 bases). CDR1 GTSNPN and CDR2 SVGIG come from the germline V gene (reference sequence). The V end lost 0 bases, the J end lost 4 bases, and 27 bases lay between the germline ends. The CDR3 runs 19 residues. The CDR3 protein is CAWSVLEGRGWLGSTEAFF. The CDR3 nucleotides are TGTGCCTGGAGTGTTCTCGAGGGCAGGGGTTGGTTAGGGAGCACTGAAGCTTTCTTT.

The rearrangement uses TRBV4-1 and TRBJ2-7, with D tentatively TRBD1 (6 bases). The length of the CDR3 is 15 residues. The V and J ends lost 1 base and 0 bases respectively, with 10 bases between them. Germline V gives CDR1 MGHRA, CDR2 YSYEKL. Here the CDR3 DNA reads TGCGCCAGCAGCCAAGGACAGGATCCCTCCTACGAGCAGTACTTC. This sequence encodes CASSQGQDPSYEQYF.

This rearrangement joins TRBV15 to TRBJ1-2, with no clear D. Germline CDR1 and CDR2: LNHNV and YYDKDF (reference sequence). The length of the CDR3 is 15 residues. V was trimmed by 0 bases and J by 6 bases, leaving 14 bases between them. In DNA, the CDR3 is TGTGCCACCAGCAGAGATAGAGGTAATCGGGATGGCTACACCTTC. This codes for CATSRDRGNRDGYTF.

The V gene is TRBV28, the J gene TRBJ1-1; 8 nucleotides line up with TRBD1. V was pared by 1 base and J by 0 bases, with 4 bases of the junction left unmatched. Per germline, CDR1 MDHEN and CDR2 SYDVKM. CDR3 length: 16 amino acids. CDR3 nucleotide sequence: TGTGCCAGCAGTTTATTTCTGGACAGGGTGAACACTGAAGCTTTCTTT. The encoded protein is CASSLFLDRVNTEAFF.

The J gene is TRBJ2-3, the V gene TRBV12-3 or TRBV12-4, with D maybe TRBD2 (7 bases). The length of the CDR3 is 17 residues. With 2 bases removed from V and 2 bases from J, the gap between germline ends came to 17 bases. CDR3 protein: CASSLQAGHLLTDTQYF. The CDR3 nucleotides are TGTGCCAGCAGTTTACAAGCGGGACACCTACTCACAGATACGCAGTATTTT.

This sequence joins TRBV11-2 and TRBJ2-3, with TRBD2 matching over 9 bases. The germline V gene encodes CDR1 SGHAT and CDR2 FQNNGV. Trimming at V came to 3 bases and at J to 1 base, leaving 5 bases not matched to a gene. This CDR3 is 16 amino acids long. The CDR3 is CASSLGRGGRTDTQYF. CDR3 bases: TGTGCCAGCAGCTTGGGGCGGGGGGGCCGCACAGATACGCAGTATTTT.

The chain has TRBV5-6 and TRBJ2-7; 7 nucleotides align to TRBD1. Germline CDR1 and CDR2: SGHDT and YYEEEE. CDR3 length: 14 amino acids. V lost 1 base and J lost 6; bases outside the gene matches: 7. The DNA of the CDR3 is TGTGCCAGCAGCTTGTATGGACAGGAGGCCGAGCAGTACTTC. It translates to CASSLYGQEAEQYF.

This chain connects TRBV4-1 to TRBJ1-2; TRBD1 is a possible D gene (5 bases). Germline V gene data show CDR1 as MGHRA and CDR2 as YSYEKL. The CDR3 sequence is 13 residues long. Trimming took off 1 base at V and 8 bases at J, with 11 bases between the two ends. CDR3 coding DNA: TGCGCCAGCAGCCAAGTCAGGGTCGACGGCTACACCTTC. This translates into CASSQVRVDGYTF.

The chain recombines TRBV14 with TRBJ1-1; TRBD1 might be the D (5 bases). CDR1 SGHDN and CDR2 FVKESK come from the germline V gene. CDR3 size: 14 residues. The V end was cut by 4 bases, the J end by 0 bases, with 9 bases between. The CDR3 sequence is CASSRTGVNTEAFF. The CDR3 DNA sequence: TGTGCCAGCAGCCGGACGGGGGTGAACACTGAAGCTTTCTTT.

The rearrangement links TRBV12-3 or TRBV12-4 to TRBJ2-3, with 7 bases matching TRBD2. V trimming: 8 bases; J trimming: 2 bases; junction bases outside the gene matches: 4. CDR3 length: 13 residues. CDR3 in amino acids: CASGTSDTDTQYF. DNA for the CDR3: TGTGCCAGCGGAACTAGCGACACAGATACGCAGTATTTT.

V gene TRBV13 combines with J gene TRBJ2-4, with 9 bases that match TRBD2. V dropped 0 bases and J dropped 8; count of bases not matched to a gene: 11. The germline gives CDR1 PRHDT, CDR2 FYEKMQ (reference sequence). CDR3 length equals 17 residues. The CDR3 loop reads CASSLGLPSGANYIQYF. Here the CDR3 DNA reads TGTGCCAGCAGCTTAGGCCTTCCTAGCGGGGCGAATTACATTCAGTACTTC.

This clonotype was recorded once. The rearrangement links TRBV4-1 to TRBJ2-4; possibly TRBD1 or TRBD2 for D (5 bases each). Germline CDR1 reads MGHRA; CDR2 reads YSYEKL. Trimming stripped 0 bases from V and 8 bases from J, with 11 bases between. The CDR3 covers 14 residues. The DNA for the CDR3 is TGCGCCAGCAGCCAAGATAGTAGAGGGGACATTCAGTACTTC. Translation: CASSQDSRGDIQYF.

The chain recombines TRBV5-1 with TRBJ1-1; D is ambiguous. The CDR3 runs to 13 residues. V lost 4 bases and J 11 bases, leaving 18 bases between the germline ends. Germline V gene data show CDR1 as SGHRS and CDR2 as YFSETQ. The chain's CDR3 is CASSPYGLLEAFF. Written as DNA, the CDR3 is TGCGCCAGCAGCCCTTACGGGCTCCTGGAGGCTTTCTTT.

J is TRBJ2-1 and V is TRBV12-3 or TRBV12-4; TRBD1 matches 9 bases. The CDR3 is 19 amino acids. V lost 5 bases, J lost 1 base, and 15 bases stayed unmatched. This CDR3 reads CASSSRWTGDTESYNEQFF. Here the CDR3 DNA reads TGTGCCAGCAGTAGCCGGTGGACAGGGGATACAGAGTCCTACAATGAGCAGTTCTTC.

The CDR3 sequence is CASSPGGGKRGEAFF. For the CDR3, the DNA is TGTGCCAGCAGCCCCGGGGGGGGAAAAAGGGGTGAAGCTTTCTTT. The chain joins TRBV7-9 to TRBJ1-1, with D possibly TRBD1 on 5 matching bases. Deletions cut 5 bases from V and 7 bases from J, with 20 bases between. Germline V CDR1 and CDR2: SEHNR, FQNEAQ (reference sequence). This CDR3 spans 15 amino acids. Full variable domain (outside the CDR3, taken from reference TRBV7-9 and TRBJ1-1): DTGVSQNPRHKITKRGQNVTFRCDPISEHNRLYWYRQTLGQGPEFLTYFQNEAQLEKSRLLSDRFSAERPKGSFSTLEIQRTEQGDSAMYLCASSPGGGKRGEAFFGQGTRLTVV.

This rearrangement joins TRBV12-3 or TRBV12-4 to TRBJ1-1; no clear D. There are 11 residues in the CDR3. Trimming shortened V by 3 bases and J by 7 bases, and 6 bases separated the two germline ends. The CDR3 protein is CASSFLNEAFF. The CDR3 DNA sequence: TGTGCCAGCAGTTTTCTGAATGAAGCTTTCTTT.

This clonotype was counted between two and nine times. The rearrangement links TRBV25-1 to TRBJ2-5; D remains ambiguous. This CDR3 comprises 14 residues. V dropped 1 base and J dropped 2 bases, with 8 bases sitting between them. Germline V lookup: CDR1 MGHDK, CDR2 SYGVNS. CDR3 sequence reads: CASSELGQQETQYF. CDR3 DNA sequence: TGTGCCAGCAGTGAATTAGGGCAGCAAGAGACCCAGTACTTC.

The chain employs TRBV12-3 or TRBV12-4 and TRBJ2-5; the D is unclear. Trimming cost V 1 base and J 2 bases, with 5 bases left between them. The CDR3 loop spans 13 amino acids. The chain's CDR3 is CASSLEYQETQYF. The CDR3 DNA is TGTGCCAGCAGTTTAGAGTATCAAGAGACCCAGTACTTC.

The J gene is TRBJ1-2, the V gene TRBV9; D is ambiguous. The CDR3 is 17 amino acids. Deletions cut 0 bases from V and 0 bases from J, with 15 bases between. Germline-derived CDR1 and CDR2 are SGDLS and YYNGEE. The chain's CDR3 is CASSVDNGRVPNYGYTF. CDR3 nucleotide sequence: TGTGCCAGCAGCGTAGATAACGGGAGGGTTCCTAACTATGGCTACACCTTC.

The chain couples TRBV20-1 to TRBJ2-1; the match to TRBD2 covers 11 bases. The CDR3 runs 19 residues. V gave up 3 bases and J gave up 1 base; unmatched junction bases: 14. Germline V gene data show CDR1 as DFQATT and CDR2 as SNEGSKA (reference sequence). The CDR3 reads CSARSPASGRLGSYNEQFF. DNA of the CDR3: TGCAGTGCTAGGTCTCCGGCTAGCGGGAGGCTGGGTTCCTACAATGAGCAGTTCTTC.

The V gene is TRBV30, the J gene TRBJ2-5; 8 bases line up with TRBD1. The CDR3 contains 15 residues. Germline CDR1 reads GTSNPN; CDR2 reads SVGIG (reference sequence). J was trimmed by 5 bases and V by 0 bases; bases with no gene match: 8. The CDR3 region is CAWSVPRTGRETQYF. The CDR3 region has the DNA TGTGCCTGGAGTGTACCTCGGACAGGGCGGGAGACCCAGTACTTC. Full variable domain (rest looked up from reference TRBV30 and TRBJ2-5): SQTIHQWPATLVQPVGSPLSLECTVEGTSNPNLYWYRQAAGRGLQLLFYSVGIGQISSEVPQNLSASRPQDRQFILSSKKLLLSDSGFYLCAWSVPRTGRETQYFGPGTRLLVL.

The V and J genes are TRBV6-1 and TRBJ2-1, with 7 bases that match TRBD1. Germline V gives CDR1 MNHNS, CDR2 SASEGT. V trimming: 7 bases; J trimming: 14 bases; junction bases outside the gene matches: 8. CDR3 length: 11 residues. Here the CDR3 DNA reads TGTGCCAGCACTGCCGGGACAGTTGAGTTCTTC. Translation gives CASTAGTVEFF.